Below, one TCR beta chain is given with its context. Its antigen is unidentified. Clones were read by immunoSEQ multiplex PCR, and TCRdb kept only the in-frame ones, dropping some. The sample lists 100,000 or so clones, 88% occurring once. Germline assignment: CDR1 SGHTA and CDR2 FQGNSA. The V segment lost 2 bases and the J segment 4 bases; nucleotides outside the gene matches: 6. This CDR3 spans 16 amino acids. The sample is drawn from a study of T cell responses to AZD1222 COVID-19 vaccine. Study-wide results and limits: Donors were mostly white British, more females; clonal diversity possibly underestimated. Among AZD1222 vaccinees, only six or seven were seropositive at baseline.

Specimen: peripheral blood, collected on day 0 of AZD1222 vaccination. The V call is TRBV7-2, the J call TRBJ2-1; 9 positions match TRBD2. This receptor was obtained from an adult in good health. The CDR3 bases are TGTGCCAGCAGCTTATTAGCGGGAGCTTGGTACAATGAGCAGTTCTTC. Translation gives CASSLLAGAWYNEQFF.